A single sample gave rise to the 26 T cell receptor beta chains below, sequenced in a study of cytomegalovirus exposure and HLA in healthy donors. 60 Vbeta and 13 Jbeta primers were used in PCR. Repertoires were generated with immunoSEQ multiplex PCR, while TCRdb's copy carries only in-frame clones and drops some. The table lists around 37,000 clones, 65% to 90% of them singletons. The source material was PBMCs. The source is a woman aged 18-35 years in good health and CMV-seropositive.

The J gene is TRBJ1-4, the V gene TRBV6-1; D gene ambiguous. The CDR3 sequence is 11 residues long. Trimming pared 4 bases from V and 7 bases from J, leaving 4 bases between. Germline V gene data show CDR1 as MNHNS and CDR2 as SASEGT. The CDR3 sequence: CASSVSEKLFF. The CDR3 region has the DNA TGTGCCAGCAGTGTGAGTGAAAAACTGTTTTTT.

The genes are TRBV12-5 and TRBJ1-6; D possibly corresponds to TRBD1 (5 bases). The V gene's germline CDR1 is LGHNT and CDR2 FRNRAP. This CDR3 region has 16 residues. V was trimmed by 0 bases and J by 7 bases, leaving 13 bases between them. The CDR3 protein is CASGLVAGHYNSPLHF. CDR3 nucleotide sequence: TGTGCTAGTGGTTTGGTAGCAGGGCACTACAATTCACCCCTCCACTTT.

The chain links TRBV2 to TRBJ2-5, with a possible D match to TRBD1 (5 bases). V lost 8 bases and J lost 1, with 11 bases in between. The germline V gene encodes CDR1 SNHLY and CDR2 FYNNEI. This CDR3 contains 13 residues. The CDR3 loop is CASDPGFQETQYF. CDR3 nucleotide sequence: TGTGCCAGCGATCCAGGGTTCCAAGAGACCCAGTACTTC.

In its sample, this clone was seen a few times. The chain combines TRBV1 with TRBJ2-5; the D call TRBD2 from the table was never checked on the DNA. TRBV1 is recorded as a pseudogene. The CDR3 runs 18 residues. The CDR3: CTSRDSGLALTGQETQYF. CDR3 bases: TGCACCAGCAGAGATAGCGGGTTGGCGCTAACAGGCCAAGAGACCCAGTACTTC.

The chain is built from TRBV2 and TRBJ1-5, with D tentatively TRBD1 (6 bases). The CDR3 length is 17 residues. Looked up from germline, CDR1 is SNHLY and CDR2 is FYNNEI. V was clipped by 5 bases and J by 3 bases, with 20 bases between them. CDR3 sequence: CASSTHRDGMYNQPQHF. The CDR3 region has the DNA TGTGCCAGCAGTACCCACAGGGATGGAATGTACAATCAGCCCCAGCATTTT.

The chain employs TRBV30 and TRBJ1-1, with D tentatively TRBD1 (5 bases). CDR1 is GTSNPN and CDR2 is SVGIG in the germline V gene (reference sequence). Trimming pared 3 bases from V and 11 bases from J, leaving 16 bases between. This CDR3 has 12 amino acids. The CDR3 reads CAWSQTQGGAFF. The DNA for the CDR3 is TGTGCCTGGAGCCAAACGCAGGGTGGGGCTTTCTTT.

V and J are TRBV6-5 and TRBJ2-7, with 7 bases aligning to TRBD1. The CDR3 runs 14 residues. Trimming cost V 10 bases and J 5 bases; bases outside gene matches: 14. The germline V gene has CDR1 MNHEY and CDR2 SVGAGI. CDR3 DNA: TGTGCCACCTTAAGCCCGACAGGGACCCACGAGCAGTACTTC. Amino acids: CATLSPTGTHEQYF.

The V call is TRBV27, the J call TRBJ2-5; 9 positions agree with TRBD1. Germline CDR1 reads MNHEY; CDR2 reads SMNVEV (reference sequence). Losses at the gene ends were 4 bases for V and 7 bases for J; bases not matched to a gene: 10. CDR3 length: 15 amino acids. CDR3 sequence: CASSSPGQGTATQYF. CDR3 bases: TGTGCCAGCAGTTCCCCGGGACAGGGCACGGCGACCCAGTACTTC.

This chain joins TRBV30 and TRBJ2-7; D gene unclear. Trimming removed 4 bases from V and 3 bases from J, with 10 bases in between. CDR3 length: 12 residues. Germline loops: CDR1 GTSNPN, CDR2 SVGIG (reference sequence). This CDR3 is CAWNPAGYEQYF. CDR3 nucleotides: TGTGCCTGGAACCCCGCAGGCTACGAGCAGTACTTC.

V usage is TRBV4-1 and J usage is TRBJ1-6, with 9 bases fitting TRBD1. Trimming cost V 0 bases and J 9 bases; bases outside gene matches: 12. This CDR3 has 18 residues. From germline, CDR1 is MGHRA and CDR2 YSYEKL. As DNA, the CDR3 is TGCGCCAGCAGCCAAGACCCGAGCCGGGACAGGGTCACTTCACCCCTCCACTTT. This sequence encodes CASSQDPSRDRVTSPLHF.

With regard to this clone: One end of the junction is discordant with germline, which a read error may explain. The chain joins TRBV7-9 to TRBJ2-1, with TRBD2 matching 12 bases. In germline, CDR1 is SEHNR, CDR2 FQNEAQ (reference sequence). The CDR3 sequence is 16 residues long. The CDR3 DNA sequence: TGTTCCAGCAGCCCACTGACTAGCGGGGGCAACAATGAGCAGTTCTTC. Translation gives CSSSPLTSGGNNEQFF.

This rearrangement joins TRBV7-9 to TRBJ2-1; 8 positions match TRBD1. From germline, CDR1 is SEHNR and CDR2 FQNEAQ (reference sequence). This CDR3 comprises 15 residues. V gave up 1 base and J gave up 3 bases; unmatched junction bases: 2. The CDR3 here is CASSLGTGIYNEQFF. DNA for the CDR3: TGTGCCAGCAGCTTAGGGACAGGGATCTACAATGAGCAGTTCTTC. The entire variable domain, with the rest obtained from reference TRBV7-9 and TRBJ2-1, is as follows: DTGVSQNPRHKITKRGQNVTFRCDPISEHNRLYWYRQTLGQGPEFLTYFQNEAQLEKSRLLSDRFSAERPKGSFSTLEIQRTEQGDSAMYLCASSLGTGIYNEQFFGPGTRLTVL.

This chain links TRBV5-1 with TRBJ2-3; TRBD1 agrees at 9 bases. The V and J ends lost 0 bases and 5 bases, in that order; junction bases with no gene match: 4. The CDR3 is 15 residues long. CDR1 is SGHRS and CDR2 is YFSETQ in the germline V gene. The CDR3 spells CASSLVKTGGDTQYF. The CDR3 coding sequence is TGCGCCAGCAGCTTGGTTAAGACAGGGGGAGATACGCAGTATTTT.

J is TRBJ2-7 and V is TRBV4-2; 8 nucleotides align to TRBD1. The V gene end was trimmed by 4 bases and the J gene end by 7 bases; junction bases not matched to a gene: 15. The length of the CDR3 is 16 residues. Germline CDR1 and CDR2: LGHNA and YNFKEQ. CDR3 sequence (DNA): TGTGCCAGCAGCCGGGCGGAGGGACAGGCCTCTGTAGAGCAGTACTTC. Amino acid sequence: CASSRAEGQASVEQYF.

V and J are TRBV5-4 and TRBJ2-5; D perhaps matches TRBD1 (5 bases). Germline V gene data show CDR1 as SGHNT and CDR2 as YYREEE (reference sequence). This CDR3 comprises 14 residues. Trimming stripped 3 bases from V and 5 bases from J, with 14 bases between. The CDR3 nucleotides are TGTGCCAGCAGCTCCTTACAGGACGTTGAGACCCAGTACTTC. It encodes CASSSLQDVETQYF.

The chain has TRBV5-5 and TRBJ1-4, with 9 bases matching TRBD1. J gave up 8 bases and V 3 bases, and 11 bases lay outside the gene matches. CDR3 length: 16 residues. The germline gives CDR1 SGHKS, CDR2 YYEKEE (reference sequence). The CDR3 nucleotides are TGTGCCAGCAGCTCACTCAGTCCGGGACAGGGAGAAAAACTGTTTTTT. The encoded protein is CASSSLSPGQGEKLFF. The whole variable domain, filled in from reference TRBV5-5 and TRBJ1-4, reads DAGVTQSPTHLIKTRGQQVTLRCSPISGHKSVSWYQQVLGQGPQFIFQYYEKEERGRGNFPDRFSARQFPNYSSELNVNALLLGDSALYLCASSSLSPGQGEKLFFGSGTQLSVL.

The rearrangement joins TRBV20-1 to TRBJ1-2; D not resolved. Per the germline V gene, CDR1 is DFQATT and CDR2 is SNEGSKA (reference sequence). Trimming stripped 6 bases from V and 8 bases from J, with 13 bases between. This CDR3 has 11 amino acids. CDR3 nucleotides: TGCAGTGCACCCGACAACGGAGGCTACACCTTC. This codes for CSAPDNGGYTF.

V gene TRBV7-2 combines with J gene TRBJ1-2; 10 nucleotides match TRBD1. V trimming: 5 bases; J trimming: 6 bases; junction bases outside the gene matches: 9. The CDR3 spans 15 residues. Germline values: CDR1 SGHTA, CDR2 FQGNSA. CDR3 residues: CASSRQTGGGNGYTF. In DNA, the CDR3 is TGTGCCAGCAGCCGTCAGACAGGGGGCGGGAATGGCTACACCTTC. Combining the CDR3 with reference TRBV7-2 and TRBJ1-2 gives the whole variable domain GAGVSQSPSNKVTEKGKDVELRCDPISGHTALYWYRQSLGQGLEFLIYFQGNSAPDKSGLPSDRFSAERTGGSVSTLTIQRTQQEDSAVYLCASSRQTGGGNGYTFGSGTRLTVV.

This chain joins TRBV5-5 and TRBJ2-7, with 8 bases that match TRBD2. The CDR3 has 13 amino acids. Germline CDR1 and CDR2: SGHKS and YYEKEE (reference sequence). Trimming took 2 bases from V and 6 from J; bases not matched to a gene: 4. The chain's CDR3 is CASSFTGGTEQYF. In nucleotides, the CDR3 is TGTGCCAGCAGCTTTACGGGAGGGACCGAGCAGTACTTC.

The rearrangement uses TRBV11-2 and TRBJ2-2, with D hard to call. In germline, CDR1 is SGHAT, CDR2 FQNNGV. Deletions cut 4 bases from V and 3 bases from J, with 6 bases between. This CDR3 spans 13 amino acids. CDR3 sequence reads: CASSSPDTGELFF. The DNA for the CDR3 is TGTGCCAGCAGCTCCCCCGACACCGGGGAGCTGTTTTTT.

This rearrangement joins TRBV7-3 to TRBJ2-3, with a possible D match to TRBD2 (7 bases). The CDR3 length is 17 residues. Germline CDR1 is SGHTA and CDR2 is FQGTGA. V was trimmed by 4 bases and J by 1 base, leaving 18 bases between them. The CDR3 here is CASSSFGGRLGTDTQYF. As DNA, the CDR3 is TGTGCCAGCAGCTCCTTCGGGGGGCGACTAGGCACAGATACGCAGTATTTT. Full variable domain (missing parts from reference TRBV7-3 and TRBJ2-3): GAGVSQTPSNKVTEKGKYVELRCDPISGHTALYWYRQSLGQGPEFLIYFQGTGAADDSGLPNDRFFAVRPEGSVSTLKIQRTERGDSAVYLCASSSFGGRLGTDTQYFGPGTRLTVL.

The chain joins TRBV6-4 to TRBJ2-3, with a tentative D call TRBD2 (5 bases). Germline V lookup: CDR1 MRHNA, CDR2 SNTAGT. This CDR3 is 14 amino acids long. V was clipped by 4 bases and J by 5 bases, with 13 bases between them. The CDR3 protein is CASSGRAGEDTQYF. The CDR3 coding sequence is TGTGCCAGCAGTGGTAGGGCGGGTGAAGATACGCAGTATTTT.

CDR3 in amino acids: CASSLGLAKQFF. CDR3 DNA sequence: TGTGCCAGCAGCCTCGGGCTAGCGAAGCAGTTCTTC. This chain joins TRBV11-2 and TRBJ2-1; D is perhaps TRBD2 (6 bases). The germline V and J ends were trimmed by 5 bases and 11 bases, with 13 bases remaining between them. This CDR3 has 12 amino acids. Germline V gives CDR1 SGHAT, CDR2 FQNNGV.

The chain joins TRBV7-2 to TRBJ2-5, with 7 bases fitting TRBD2. The J call may be faulty, since TRBJ2-7 better matches the DNA end. Per the germline V gene, CDR1 is SGHTA and CDR2 is FQGNSA. There are 13 residues in the CDR3. CDR3 amino acids: CASSLTSDYEQYF. CDR3 DNA: TGTGCCAGCAGCCTAACTAGCGACTACGAGCAGTACTTC.

The chain links TRBV5-4 to TRBJ2-6; D is perhaps TRBD2 (5 bases). CDR1 SGHNT and CDR2 YYREEE come from the germline V gene (reference sequence). V was clipped by 0 bases and J by 0 bases, with 7 bases between them. The CDR3 extends over 16 amino acids. CDR3 DNA sequence: TGTGCCAGCAGCTTGGTCGGGATCTCTGGGGCCAACGTCCTGACTTTC. Amino acids: CASSLVGISGANVLTF.

In its sample, this clone was seen once. J is TRBJ2-2 and V is TRBV27; no firm D call. Germline CDR1 and CDR2: MNHEY and SMNVEV (reference sequence). V was cut by 3 bases and J by 4 bases, with 3 bases left in between. The CDR3 is 12 residues long. For the CDR3, the DNA is TGTGCCAGCAGTTTCGGCACCGGGGAGCTGTTTTTT. This encodes CASSFGTGELFF.